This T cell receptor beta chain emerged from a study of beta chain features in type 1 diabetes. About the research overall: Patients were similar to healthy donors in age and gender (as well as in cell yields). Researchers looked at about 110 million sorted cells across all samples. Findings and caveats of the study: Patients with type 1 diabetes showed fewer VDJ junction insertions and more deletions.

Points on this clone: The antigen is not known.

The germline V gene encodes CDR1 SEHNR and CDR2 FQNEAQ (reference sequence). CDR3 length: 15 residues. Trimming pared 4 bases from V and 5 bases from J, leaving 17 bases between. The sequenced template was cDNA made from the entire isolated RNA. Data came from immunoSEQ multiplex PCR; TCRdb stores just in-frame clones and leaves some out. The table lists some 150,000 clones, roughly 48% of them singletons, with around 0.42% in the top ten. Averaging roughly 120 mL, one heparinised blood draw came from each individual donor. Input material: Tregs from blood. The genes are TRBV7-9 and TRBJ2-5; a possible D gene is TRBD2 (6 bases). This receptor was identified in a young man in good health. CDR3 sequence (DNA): TGTGCCAGCAGCTCAGGAGGGGCGGGGCTGGAGACCCAGTACTTC. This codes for CASSSGGAGLETQYF.